The 18 T cell receptor beta chains in this list originate from one sample, sequenced in a study of CD8+CD57+ T cells in acquired aplastic anemia (dated by TCRdb to between 2018 and 2020). The sample was run on an Illumina HiSeq 2000. TCR beta VDJ combination and CDR3 sequence profiling used genomic DNA as the template. TCRdb itself trimmed the public reads at Q25 with fastp, ran MiXCR and retained productive beta chains. One record per CDR3 amino acid sequence lists the most common genes and DNA. For this sample the table gives some 220,000 distinct CDR3 sequences, of which about 37% were detected only once. 1.1% of the sample goes to the ten largest clones. The sample was sorted CD4+, CD8+, or CD8+CD57+ T cells (not recorded which) from PBMCs. The receptor source for this set is a human donor in good health, serving as a control.

The chain recombines TRBV6-5 with TRBJ2-1, with a weak D call TRBD2 (5 bases). The CDR3 consists of 14 residues. Germline V CDR1 and CDR2: MNHEY, SVGAGI. Trimming removed 1 base at V and 8 bases at J, with 12 bases between. The CDR3 sequence is CASSYYREGYEQFF. The CDR3 DNA reads as TGTGCCAGCAGTTACTATCGCGAGGGCTATGAGCAGTTCTTC.

This clonotype was seen repeatedly, ten times or more. The CDR3 loop reads CASSGTARDNEQFF. DNA for the CDR3: TGTGCCAGCAGCGGTACAGCGAGAGACAATGAGCAGTTCTTC. The chain has TRBV2 and TRBJ2-1; D remains ambiguous. Germline CDR1 SNHLY, CDR2 FYNNEI. The CDR3 is made up of 14 amino acids. The ends were cut back, 6 bases at V and 5 bases at J, with 14 bases in the middle.

This clonotype was picked up one time. V gene TRBV25-1 combines with J gene TRBJ1-1; no definite D call. The CDR3 has 13 amino acids. The germline gives CDR1 MGHDK, CDR2 SYGVNS. V gave up 6 bases and J gave up 1 base, with 9 bases separating them. CDR3 nucleotide sequence: TGTGCCAGCAGCACGACTTCGAACACTGAAGCTTTCTTT. The encoded protein is CASSTTSNTEAFF.

This clonotype was seen a few times. V is TRBV6-5 and J is TRBJ1-1; D is unresolved. The germline gives CDR1 MNHEY, CDR2 SVGAGI. This CDR3 region has 13 residues. Trimming shortened V by 4 bases and J by 8 bases, and 14 bases separated the two germline ends. As DNA, the CDR3 is TGTGCCAGCAGTTTTCGCCAGGAGGGAGAAGCTTTCTTT. This encodes CASSFRQEGEAFF.

This clonotype was picked up many times. The chain couples TRBV7-9 to TRBJ1-1; 8 nucleotides align to TRBD1. Germline CDR1 is SEHNR and CDR2 is FQNEAQ (reference sequence). Germline trimming cut 6 bases from V and 1 base from J; bases unmatched to any gene: 16. This CDR3 has 18 residues. CDR3 nucleotide sequence: TGTGCCAGCAGACGAACAAGCGGCCAGGGGGCCTGGAACACTGAAGCTTTCTTT. Protein sequence: CASRRTSGQGAWNTEAFF. The full variable domain, completed using reference TRBV7-9 and TRBJ1-1, is DTGVSQNPRHKITKRGQNVTFRCDPISEHNRLYWYRQTLGQGPEFLTYFQNEAQLEKSRLLSDRFSAERPKGSFSTLEIQRTEQGDSAMYLCASRRTSGQGAWNTEAFFGQGTRLTVV.

This clonotype showed up just once. A read error may account for a junction end that differs from germline. The gene calls are TRBV7-3 and TRBJ2-3; D gene uncertain. The CDR3 has 14 amino acids. Per germline, CDR1 SGHTA and CDR2 FQGTGA. CDR3 amino acids: CAGSPRQSTDTQYF. In DNA form, the CDR3 reads TGTGCCGGCAGCCCGAGACAAAGCACAGATACGCAGTATTTT. Complete variable domain (other parts from reference TRBV7-3 and TRBJ2-3): GAGVSQTPSNKVTEKGKYVELRCDPISGHTALYWYRQSLGQGPEFLIYFQGTGAADDSGLPNDRFFAVRPEGSVSTLKIQRTERGDSAVYLCAGSPRQSTDTQYFGPGTRLTVL.

This clonotype was seen more than once but under ten times. The V call is TRBV2, the J call TRBJ1-2; weak D call: TRBD1 (5 bases). The CDR3 has 15 amino acids. Germline-derived CDR1 and CDR2 are SNHLY and FYNNEI. Trimming took off 7 bases at V and 1 base at J, with 16 bases between the two ends. CDR3 in DNA: TGTGCCAGCATCGGGACGGGGGTCATTAACTATGGCTACACCTTC. This gives the protein CASIGTGVINYGYTF.

The rearrangement joins TRBV11-1 to TRBJ2-2, with D perhaps TRBD1 (5 bases). This CDR3 region has 16 residues. CDR1 SGHAT and CDR2 FQDESV come from the germline V gene (reference sequence). Trimming removed 1 base from V and 6 bases from J, with 15 bases in between. The DNA for the CDR3 is TGTGCCAGCAGCTTAGAGTTCAGGGTTACACCCGGGGAGCTGTTTTTT. Translated: CASSLEFRVTPGELFF.

This chain uses TRBV5-6 with TRBJ2-7, with TRBD2 matching 9 bases. From germline, CDR1 is SGHDT and CDR2 YYEEEE. With V trimmed by 4 bases and J by 3 bases, 11 bases remained unmatched. The CDR3 sequence is 16 residues long. This CDR3 reads CASSQATGTSHYEQYF. The CDR3 nucleotides read TGTGCCAGCAGCCAGGCCACTGGGACTAGCCACTACGAGCAGTACTTC.

This chain joins TRBV12-3 or TRBV12-4 and TRBJ1-2; D might be TRBD1 (6 bases). Trimming cost V 7 bases and J 8 bases, with 20 bases left between them. The CDR3 spans 14 residues. In nucleotides, the CDR3 is TGTGCCAGCACCAAGCATACAGGGAGCCGGGGCTACACCTTC. It is translated as CASTKHTGSRGYTF.

The chain uses TRBV4-1 and TRBJ2-1, with a tentative D call TRBD2 (5 bases). V lost 2 bases, J lost 4 bases, and 18 bases lay in between. The germline V gene has CDR1 MGHRA and CDR2 YSYEKL. This CDR3 is 17 amino acids long. CDR3 sequence (DNA): TGCGCCAGCAGCCAACATGCGGCTAGCCGACTTTACAATGAGCAGTTCTTC. This codes for CASSQHAASRLYNEQFF.

V gene TRBV25-1 combines with J gene TRBJ2-3; 9 bases match TRBD2. Per germline, CDR1 MGHDK and CDR2 SYGVNS. The trim removed 3 bases at V and 6 bases at J, leaving 4 bases unmatched. The CDR3 runs 14 residues. The CDR3 DNA sequence: TGTGCCAGCAGTGACCTTAGCGGGGGCGATACGCAGTATTTT. Its protein is CASSDLSGGDTQYF.

This clonotype has at least ten counts. In DNA, the CDR3 is TGTGCCAGTAGTATTCCAGGGGCAGGGTCTGGTTCACCCCTCCACTTT. It is translated as CASSIPGAGSGSPLHF. The V and J genes are TRBV19 and TRBJ1-6, with D perhaps TRBD1 (6 bases). Trimming took off 3 bases at V and 9 bases at J, with 18 bases between the two ends. The CDR3 covers 16 residues. Germline V gene sequence: CDR1 LNHDA, CDR2 SQIVND (reference sequence).

In this sample, this clonotype turned up many times. The J gene is TRBJ1-2, the V gene TRBV10-2, with TRBD1 as a possible D gene (5 bases). The germline V and J ends were trimmed by 6 bases and 4 bases, with 15 bases remaining between them. Germline loops: CDR1 WSHSY, CDR2 SAAADI. This CDR3 contains 14 residues. The CDR3 reads CASRKGQGLYGYTF. DNA of the CDR3: TGCGCCAGCAGGAAGGGGCAGGGTCTCTATGGCTACACCTTC.

In regard to this clonotype: A much larger clone differs by one base, so this may be a read error. The chain recombines TRBV7-9 with TRBJ1-2; maybe TRBD1 (6 bases). The CDR3 runs to 13 residues. Germline values: CDR1 SEHNR, CDR2 FQNEAQ (reference sequence). Written as DNA, the CDR3 is TGTGCCAGCAGCCTACAAGGACCCGGGGGCTCCACCTTC. Amino acid sequence: CASSLQGPGGSTF.

Remarks on this clonotype: A single base separates this from a much larger clone, so it may be a read error. Lacking the conserved final phenylalanine or tryptophan, this CDR3 likely reflects a read error. This chain connects TRBV2 to TRBJ2-2; 8 nucleotides match TRBD1. V trimming: 5 bases; J trimming: 6 bases; junction bases outside the gene matches: 8. The CDR3 has 15 residues. The germline gives CDR1 SNHLY, CDR2 FYNNEI. The CDR3 spells CASSPTGVIPGELFL. The CDR3 DNA is TGTGCCAGCAGTCCGACAGGGGTTATTCCCGGGGAGCTGTTTCTT.

For this clonotype: A read error is possible here, since a much larger clone lies one base away. The chain recombines TRBV7-8 with TRBJ2-6; 7 positions agree with TRBD1. V lost 1 base to trimming and J lost 7 bases; unmatched junction nucleotides: 13. The V gene's germline CDR1 is SGHVS and CDR2 FQNEAQ. The CDR3 covers 18 residues. The DNA of the CDR3 is TGTGCCAGCAGCTTAGGCCCGACAGGGCAGTGGGGTGCCAACGTCCTGACTTTC. Encoded protein: CASSLGPTGQWGANVLTF.

This clonotype was observed many times. The chain combines TRBV24-1 with TRBJ2-1; D perhaps matches TRBD2 (5 bases). The germline V gene encodes CDR1 KGHDR and CDR2 SFDVKD. The CDR3 contains 15 residues. V was pared by 8 bases and J by 8 bases, with 21 bases between. CDR3 bases: TGTGCCACCACCGGGGTCAGTCCGGACGGGGATGAGCAGTTCTTC. Amino acids: CATTGVSPDGDEQFF.